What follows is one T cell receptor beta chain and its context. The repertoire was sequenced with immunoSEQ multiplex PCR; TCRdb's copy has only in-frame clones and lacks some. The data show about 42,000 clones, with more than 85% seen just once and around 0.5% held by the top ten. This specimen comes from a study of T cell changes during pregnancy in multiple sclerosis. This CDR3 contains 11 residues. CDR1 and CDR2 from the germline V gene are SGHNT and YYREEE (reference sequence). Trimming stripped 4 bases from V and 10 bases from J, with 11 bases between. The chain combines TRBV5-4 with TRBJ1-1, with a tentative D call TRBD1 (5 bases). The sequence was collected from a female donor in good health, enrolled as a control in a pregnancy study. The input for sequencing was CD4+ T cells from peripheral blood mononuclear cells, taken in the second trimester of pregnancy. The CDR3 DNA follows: TGTGCCAGCAGCACGCCCGGGGGAGCTTTCTTT. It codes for CASSTPGGAFF.